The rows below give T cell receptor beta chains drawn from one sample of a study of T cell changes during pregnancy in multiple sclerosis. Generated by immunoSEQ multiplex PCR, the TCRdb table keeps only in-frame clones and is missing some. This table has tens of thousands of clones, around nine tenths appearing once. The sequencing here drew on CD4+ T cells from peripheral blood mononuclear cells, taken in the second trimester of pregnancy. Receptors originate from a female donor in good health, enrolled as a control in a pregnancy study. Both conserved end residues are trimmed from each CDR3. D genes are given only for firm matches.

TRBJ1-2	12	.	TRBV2	ASSQEGTNYGYT
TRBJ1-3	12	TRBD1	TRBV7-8	ASSRQGTGNTIY
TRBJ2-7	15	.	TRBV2	ASNPNRDRLLSYEQY
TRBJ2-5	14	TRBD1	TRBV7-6	ASSAGTGGVQETQY
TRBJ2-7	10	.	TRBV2	ASGMRRGEQY
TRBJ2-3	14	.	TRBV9	ASSANSGGKTDTQY
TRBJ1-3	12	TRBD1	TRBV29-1	SISSGGSGNTIY
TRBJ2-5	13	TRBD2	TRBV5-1	ASSGLAGGKETQY
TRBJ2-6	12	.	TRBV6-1	ASSSGSGANVLT
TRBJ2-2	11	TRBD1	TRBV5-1	ASSVDRLGELF
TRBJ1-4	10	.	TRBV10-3	AISQFNEKLF
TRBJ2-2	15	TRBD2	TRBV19	ASSAPGLADNTGELF
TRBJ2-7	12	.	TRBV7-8	ASSREKKSYEQY
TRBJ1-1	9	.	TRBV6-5	ASRQGPEAF
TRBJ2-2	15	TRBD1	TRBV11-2	ASSLRSGQGATGELF
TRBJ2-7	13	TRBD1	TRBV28	ASSLGTGASYEQY
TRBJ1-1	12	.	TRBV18	ASSPEGRNTEAF
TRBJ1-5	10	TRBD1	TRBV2	AGGQGGQPQH
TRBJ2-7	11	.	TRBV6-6	ASSGTSSYEQY
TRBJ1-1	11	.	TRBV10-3	AISDKGGTEAF
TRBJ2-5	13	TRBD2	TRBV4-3	ASSKSRLAQETQY
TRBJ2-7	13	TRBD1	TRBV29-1	SVERPGQGSYEQY
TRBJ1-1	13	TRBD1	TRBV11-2	ASSSSDRGNTEAF
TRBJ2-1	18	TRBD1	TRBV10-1	ASSANIRDREVSSYNEQF
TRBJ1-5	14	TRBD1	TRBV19	ASSITTGRGGQPQH
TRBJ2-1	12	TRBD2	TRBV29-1	SARLAALYNEQF
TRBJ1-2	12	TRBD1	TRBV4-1	ASSQEQGNYGYT